These 27 T cell receptor beta chains were sequenced from one sample in a study of OX40 agonist ivuxolimab in advanced cancers. Here immunoSEQ multiplex PCR was the method, and the copy in TCRdb shows in-frame clones only, minus some. The sample lists tens of thousands of clones, about 82% occurring once. The sample consisted of CD4+ or CD8+ T cells sorted from blood, taken in a trial of the OX40 agonist ivuxolimab. The receptors here all came from an adult with an advanced solid tumor such as melanoma, head and neck, liver or kidney cancer.

The chain employs TRBV5-4 and TRBJ1-1; a weak D match, TRBD1 (6 bases). V dropped 4 bases and J dropped 4 bases, with 17 bases sitting between them. The CDR3 consists of 15 residues. CDR1 and CDR2 (germline): SGHNT, YYREEE (reference sequence). CDR3 bases: TGTGCCAGCAGCACCGGGGGGCTGGGAGGCACTGAAGCTTTCTTT. It yields the protein CASSTGGLGGTEAFF.

This chain uses TRBV28 with TRBJ2-7, with 10 bases fitting TRBD2. The trim removed 10 bases at V and 4 bases at J, leaving 13 bases unmatched. Germline-derived CDR1 and CDR2 are MDHEN and SYDVKM. This CDR3 spans 15 amino acids. CDR3 residues: CATLNSGGAMYEQYF. As DNA, the CDR3 is TGTGCCACCTTAAACAGCGGGGGGGCTATGTACGAGCAGTACTTC.

The chain carries TRBV5-4 and TRBJ2-7, with D unclear. Germline loops: CDR1 SGHNT, CDR2 YYREEE (reference sequence). The CDR3 length is 14 residues. The ends were cut back, 0 bases at V and 0 bases at J, with 7 bases in the middle. The CDR3 here is CASSLGRSSYEQYF. As DNA, the CDR3 is TGTGCCAGCAGCTTGGGGCGGAGCTCCTACGAGCAGTACTTC.

The V call is TRBV28, the J call TRBJ1-1, with a tentative D call TRBD1 (6 bases). Per the germline V gene, CDR1 is MDHEN and CDR2 is SYDVKM. V was clipped by 10 bases and J by 1 base, with 10 bases between them. This CDR3 is 12 amino acids long. CDR3 DNA: TGTGCCACCTTGACAGGGAACACTGAAGCTTTCTTT. As protein: CATLTGNTEAFF.

The rearrangement uses TRBV10-3 and TRBJ2-2, with TRBD2 matching 9 bases. Per germline, CDR1 ENHRY and CDR2 SYGVKD. This CDR3 contains 17 residues. The V gene end was trimmed by 6 bases and the J gene end by 4 bases; junction bases not matched to a gene: 12. CDR3 sequence reads: CAISRSSGGSATGELFF. The CDR3 DNA is TGTGCCATCAGCCGGTCGAGCGGGGGGAGTGCCACCGGGGAGCTGTTTTTT.

This clone was detected a few times. The gene calls are TRBV5-1 and TRBJ1-1; TRBD1 matches at 8 bases. This CDR3 is 13 amino acids long. Trimming cost V 4 bases and J 11 bases; bases outside gene matches: 10. The V gene's germline CDR1 is SGHRS and CDR2 YFSETQ. The CDR3 spells CASSPDGQGRAFF. The CDR3 nucleotides are TGCGCCAGCAGCCCGGACGGACAGGGTAGGGCTTTCTTT.

The chain joins TRBV7-2 to TRBJ2-3; D gene ambiguous. Germline CDR1 and CDR2: SGHTA and FQGNSA. CDR3 length equals 16 residues. V was shortened by 5 bases and J by 0 bases, with 15 bases between the two germline ends. The CDR3 DNA reads TGTGCCAGCAGCATGAGATCGAGATCTAGCACAGATACGCAGTATTTT. Its protein is CASSMRSRSSTDTQYF. Filled out from reference TRBV7-2 and TRBJ2-3, the complete variable domain reads GAGVSQSPSNKVTEKGKDVELRCDPISGHTALYWYRQSLGQGLEFLIYFQGNSAPDKSGLPSDRFSAERTGGSVSTLTIQRTQQEDSAVYLCASSMRSRSSTDTQYFGPGTRLTVL.

The table lists this clone with a count of one. In nucleotides, the CDR3 is TGTGCCAGCATCATCACCGGGGCCCTTTCCTACAATGAGCAGTTCTTC. Translated, it gives CASIITGALSYNEQFF. V usage is TRBV5-5 and J usage is TRBJ2-1; D possibly matches TRBD1 or TRBD2 (5 bases each). V was pared by 6 bases and J by 1 base, with 17 bases between. Germline CDR1 and CDR2: SGHKS and YYEKEE (reference sequence). The CDR3 runs to 16 residues.

The gene calls are TRBV5-1 and TRBJ2-1; 9 nucleotides line up with TRBD2. Germline V gene lookup returns CDR1 SGHRS and CDR2 YFSETQ. CDR3 length: 16 amino acids. V was clipped by 1 base and J by 3 bases; unmatched bases: 5. This chain's CDR3 is CASSLLRRGGYNEQFF. Here the CDR3 DNA reads TGCGCCAGCAGCTTGCTCCGGCGGGGGGGCTACAATGAGCAGTTCTTC.

The chain combines TRBV2 with TRBJ2-5; possibly TRBD2 for D (5 bases). V lost 0 bases and J lost 6, with 14 bases in between. In germline, CDR1 is SNHLY, CDR2 FYNNEI. This CDR3 is 15 amino acids long. The CDR3 DNA follows: TGTGCCAGCAGTGAAGCGGCAGGCGGGCGGAAGACCCAGTACTTC. Amino acids: CASSEAAGGRKTQYF.

The CDR3 reads CSAEGLAGGTDTQYF. CDR3 nucleotide sequence: TGCAGCGCGGAGGGACTAGCGGGGGGCACAGATACGCAGTATTTT. The chain uses TRBV29-1 and TRBJ2-3, with 14 bases that match TRBD2. Unmatched junction bases numbered 4, after V lost 7 bases and J lost 1 base. CDR1 is SQVTM, CDR2 ANQGSEA, per germline. There are 15 residues in the CDR3.

This chain joins TRBV5-4 and TRBJ2-7; 8 nucleotides line up with TRBD2. Germline V gene sequence: CDR1 SGHNT, CDR2 YYREEE (reference sequence). This CDR3 contains 14 residues. Losses at the gene ends were 0 bases for V and 3 bases for J; bases not matched to a gene: 2. The CDR3 DNA sequence: TGTGCCAGCAGCTTGGGCGGGGGGATCTACGAGCAGTACTTC. This gives the protein CASSLGGGIYEQYF.

This clone came up once. This sequence joins TRBV2 and TRBJ2-7; 7 bases agree with TRBD1. Germline-derived CDR1 and CDR2 are SNHLY and FYNNEI. The length of the CDR3 is 15 residues. With V trimmed by 7 bases and J by 0 bases, 9 bases remained unmatched. Written as DNA, the CDR3 is TGTGCCAGCAACCTACAGGGGCCTAACTCCTACGAGCAGTACTTC. Translation: CASNLQGPNSYEQYF.

This chain uses TRBV5-6 with TRBJ1-2, with 10 bases lining up with TRBD1. The J segment lost 3 bases and the V segment lost 4 bases, leaving 6 bases of the junction unmatched. Germline V gene data show CDR1 as SGHDT and CDR2 as YYEEEE. The CDR3 has 15 residues. CDR3 loop: CASSRGTGDDYGYTF. In DNA form, the CDR3 reads TGTGCCAGCAGCAGGGGGACAGGGGACGACTATGGCTACACCTTC.

This chain joins TRBV28 and TRBJ2-7; D uncertain. V lost 8 bases to trimming and J lost 4 bases, with 12 bases between them. CDR1 and CDR2 from the germline V gene are MDHEN and SYDVKM. The CDR3 contains 12 residues. The CDR3 DNA sequence: TGTGCCAGCCTCAGCATAGCTTACGAGCAGTACTTC. Protein: CASLSIAYEQYF.

The rearrangement joins TRBV5-1 to TRBJ2-5; no definite D call. There are 15 residues in the CDR3. The V and J ends lost 5 bases and 7 bases respectively, with 21 bases between them. The V gene's germline CDR1 is SGHRS and CDR2 YFSETQ. In nucleotides, the CDR3 is TGCGCCAGCAGACGAACTGGGGATGTTGTGGGGACCCAGTACTTC. This codes for CASRRTGDVVGTQYF.

This chain uses TRBV7-2 with TRBJ2-2, with TRBD1 matching 9 bases. In germline, CDR1 is SGHTA, CDR2 FQGNSA. The CDR3 runs to 15 residues. Trimming cost V 6 bases and J 10 bases; bases outside gene matches: 12. The CDR3 coding sequence is TGTGCCAGCAGGCCACCGGGACAGGGATTCGAGGAGCTGTTTTTT. Translation gives CASRPPGQGFEELFF.

The chain links TRBV19 to TRBJ1-1, with a possible D match to TRBD1 (5 bases). This CDR3 contains 15 residues. V was cut by 3 bases and J by 1 base, with 12 bases left in between. Germline values: CDR1 LNHDA, CDR2 SQIVND (reference sequence). The DNA for the CDR3 is TGTGCCAGTAGTATTGGGGGGTCGTGGAACACTGAAGCTTTCTTT. It is translated as CASSIGGSWNTEAFF.

This rearrangement joins TRBV10-3 to TRBJ1-2, with D tentatively TRBD1 (5 bases). This CDR3 spans 14 amino acids. Germline values: CDR1 ENHRY, CDR2 SYGVKD. Trimming stripped 10 bases from V and 10 bases from J, with 25 bases between. The CDR3 coding sequence is TGTGCCACCACATTTCAGGGTTTACAATCCTACTACACCTTC. Translation gives CATTFQGLQSYYTF.

The J gene is TRBJ1-2, the V gene TRBV7-9, with 8 bases that match TRBD1. The CDR3 runs 13 residues. Germline CDR1 and CDR2: SEHNR and FQNEAQ (reference sequence). V gave up 7 bases and J gave up 5 bases; unmatched junction bases: 6. In nucleotides, the CDR3 is TGTGCCAGCATCATGACAGGGGATTATGGCTACACCTTC. This sequence encodes CASIMTGDYGYTF.

DNA for the CDR3: TGTGCCAGCAGCTTGGACAGGGTAGGTCGAGCTTTCTTT. Translation: CASSLDRVGRAFF. This rearrangement joins TRBV5-6 to TRBJ1-1; tentatively, D is TRBD1 (6 bases). The CDR3 extends over 13 amino acids. V lost 0 bases and J 10 bases, leaving 13 bases between the germline ends. CDR1 and CDR2 (germline): SGHDT, YYEEEE.

V and J are TRBV7-2 and TRBJ2-4; no definite D call. The germline gives CDR1 SGHTA, CDR2 FQGNSA. The CDR3 consists of 18 residues. V was clipped by 1 base and J by 2 bases, with 18 bases between them. In DNA form, the CDR3 reads TGTGCCAGCAGCTTAGGGTTGGGGATAGTCGCTCCCAAAAACATTCAGTACTTC. Encoded protein: CASSLGLGIVAPKNIQYF.

The sample holds one count of this clone. The chain combines TRBV7-3 with TRBJ1-2; no clear D. V dropped 5 bases and J dropped 8 bases, with 18 bases sitting between them. There are 14 residues in the CDR3. Germline lookup yields CDR1 SGHTA and CDR2 FQGTGA. The CDR3 reads CASSPGRSLGGYTF. CDR3 nucleotides: TGTGCCAGCAGCCCCGGACGATCCCTGGGGGGCTACACCTTC. Filled out from reference TRBV7-3 and TRBJ1-2, the complete variable domain reads GAGVSQTPSNKVTEKGKYVELRCDPISGHTALYWYRQSLGQGPEFLIYFQGTGAADDSGLPNDRFFAVRPEGSVSTLKIQRTERGDSAVYLCASSPGRSLGGYTFGSGTRLTVV.

The chain is built from TRBV4-1 and TRBJ2-1; TRBD2 aligns across 9 bases. Losses at the gene ends were 1 base for V and 6 bases for J; bases not matched to a gene: 4. Germline CDR1 reads MGHRA; CDR2 reads YSYEKL. This CDR3 region has 15 residues. The CDR3 reads CASSQVGGGANEQFF. CDR3 DNA sequence: TGCGCCAGCAGCCAAGTCGGCGGGGGGGCCAATGAGCAGTTCTTC.

The genes are TRBV6-5 and TRBJ1-3; D gene unclear. V shed 6 bases and J shed 0 bases, with 9 bases lying between them. This CDR3 region has 14 residues. Germline V gene data show CDR1 as MNHEY and CDR2 as SVGAGI. In nucleotides, the CDR3 is TGTGCCAGCAGGGGCCCGAGCTCTGGAAACACCATATATTTT. Translated: CASRGPSSGNTIYF.

The rearrangement joins TRBV20-1 to TRBJ1-2; no clear D. The ends were cut back, 6 bases at V and 9 bases at J, with 11 bases in the middle. The CDR3 has 10 amino acids. CDR1 and CDR2 from the germline V gene are DFQATT and SNEGSKA (reference sequence). CDR3 sequence reads: CSAPRTSYTF. The DNA of the CDR3 is TGCAGTGCCCCCCGGACCAGCTACACCTTC.

The chain combines TRBV4-3 with TRBJ1-2; no clear D. The CDR3 length is 17 residues. The germline gives CDR1 LGHNA, CDR2 YSLEER. The V gene lost 0 bases and the J gene lost 6 bases, with 20 bases spanning the gap. CDR3 nucleotide sequence: TGCGCCAGCAGCCAAGAAGGTTCCTGGTTCCCGAGGAATGGCTACACCTTC. Its translation is CASSQEGSWFPRNGYTF.